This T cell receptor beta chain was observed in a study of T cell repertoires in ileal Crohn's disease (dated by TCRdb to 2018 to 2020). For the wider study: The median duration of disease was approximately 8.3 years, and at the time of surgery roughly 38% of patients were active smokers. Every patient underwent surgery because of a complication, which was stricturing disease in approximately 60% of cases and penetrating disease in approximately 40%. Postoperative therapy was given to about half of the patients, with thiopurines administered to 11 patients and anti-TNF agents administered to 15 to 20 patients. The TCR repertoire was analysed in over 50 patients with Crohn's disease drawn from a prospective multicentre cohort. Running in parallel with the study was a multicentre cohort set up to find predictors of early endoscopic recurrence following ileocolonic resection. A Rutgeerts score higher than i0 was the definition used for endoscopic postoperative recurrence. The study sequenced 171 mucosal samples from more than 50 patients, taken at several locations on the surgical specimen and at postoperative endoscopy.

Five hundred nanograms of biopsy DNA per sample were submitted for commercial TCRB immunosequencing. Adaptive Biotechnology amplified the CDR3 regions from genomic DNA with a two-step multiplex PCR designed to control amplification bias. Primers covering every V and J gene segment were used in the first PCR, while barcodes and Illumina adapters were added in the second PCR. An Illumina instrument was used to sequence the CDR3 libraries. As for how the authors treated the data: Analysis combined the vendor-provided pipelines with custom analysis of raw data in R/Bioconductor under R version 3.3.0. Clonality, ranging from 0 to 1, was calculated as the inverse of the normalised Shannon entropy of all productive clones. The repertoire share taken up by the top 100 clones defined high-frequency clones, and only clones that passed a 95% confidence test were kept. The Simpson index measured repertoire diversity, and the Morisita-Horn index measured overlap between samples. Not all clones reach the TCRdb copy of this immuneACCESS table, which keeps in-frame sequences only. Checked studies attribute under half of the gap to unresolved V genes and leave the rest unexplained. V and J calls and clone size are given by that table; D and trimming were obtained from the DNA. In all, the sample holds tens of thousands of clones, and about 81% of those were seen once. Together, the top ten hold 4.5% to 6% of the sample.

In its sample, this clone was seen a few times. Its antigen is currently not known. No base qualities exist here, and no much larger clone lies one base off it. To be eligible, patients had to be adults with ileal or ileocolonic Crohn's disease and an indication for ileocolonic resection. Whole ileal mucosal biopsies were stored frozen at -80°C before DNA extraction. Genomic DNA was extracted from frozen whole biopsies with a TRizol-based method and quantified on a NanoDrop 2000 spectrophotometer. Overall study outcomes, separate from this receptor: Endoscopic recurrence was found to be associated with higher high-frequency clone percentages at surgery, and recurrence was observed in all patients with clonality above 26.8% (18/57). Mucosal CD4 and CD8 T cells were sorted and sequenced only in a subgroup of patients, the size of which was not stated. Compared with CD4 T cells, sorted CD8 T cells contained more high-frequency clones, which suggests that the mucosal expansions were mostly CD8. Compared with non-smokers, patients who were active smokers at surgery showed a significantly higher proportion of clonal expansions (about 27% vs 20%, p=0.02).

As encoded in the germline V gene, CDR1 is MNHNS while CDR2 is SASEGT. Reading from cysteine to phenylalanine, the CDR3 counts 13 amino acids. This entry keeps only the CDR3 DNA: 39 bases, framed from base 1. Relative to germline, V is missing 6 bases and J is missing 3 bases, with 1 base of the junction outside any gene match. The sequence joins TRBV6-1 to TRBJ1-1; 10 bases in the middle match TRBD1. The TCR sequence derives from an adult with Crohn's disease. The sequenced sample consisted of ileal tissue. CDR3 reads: CASRDRGDTEAFF. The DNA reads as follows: TGTGCCAGCAGGGACAGGGGGGACACTGAAGCTTTCTTT.